The rows below give T cell receptor beta chains drawn from one sample of a study of T cell responses to AZD1222 COVID-19 vaccine. Assay: immunoSEQ multiplex PCR; the TCRdb copy retains only in-frame clones and omits some. This repertoire shows around 120,000 clones, 70% to 85% found once; its top ten account for about 27%. The material was peripheral blood, obtained 28 days after the second AZD1222 dose. These receptors were obtained from an adult who received the AZD1222 COVID-19 vaccine. Both conserved end residues are part of each CDR3. Fields, in order: D gene, J gene, V gene, clone size, CDR3 DNA, CDR3 protein. The D gene is left open where the match is weak. Some rows mark clone size as missing; the rest say once, few, many or name a class of expanded clone.

>NA|TRBJ1-5|TRBV11-2|NA
TGTGCCAGCAGCGGCTTGGCAGGGGTTAGCAATCAGCCCCAGCATTTT
CASSGLAGVSNQPQHF
>TRBD2|TRBJ2-2|TRBV7-8|once
TGTGCCAGCAGACCATTACTAGCGCCGAACACCGGGGAGCTGTTTTTT
CASRPLLAPNTGELFF
>TRBD2|TRBJ2-1|TRBV7-8|NA
TGTGCCAGCAGCTTAGAGGGCGGGGGGGTCTACAATGAGCAGTTCTTC
CASSLEGGGVYNEQFF
>NA|TRBJ1-2|TRBV24-1|NA
TGTGCCACCAGTGATCCCCGTAGGAGTCGCTATGGCTACACCTTC
CATSDPRRSRYGYTF
>NA|TRBJ1-6|TRBV3-1/TRBV3-2|once
TGTGCCAGCAGCCGAAGGCAGGAAAATTCACCCCTCCACTTT
CASSRRQENSPLHF
>NA|TRBJ2-6|TRBV19|NA
TGTGCCAGTAGTATAGATGTTTCTGGGGCCAACGTCCTGACTTTC
CASSIDVSGANVLTF
>NA|TRBJ1-6|TRBV5-1|once
TGCGCCAGCAGCTTGGTCGTCGGGAACTCCTATAATTCACCCCTCCACTTT
CASSLVVGNSYNSPLHF
>NA|TRBJ1-2|TRBV10-1|NA
TGCGCCAGCAGTCTCGACAGTGGTGGCTACACCTTC
CASSLDSGGYTF
>TRBD2|TRBJ2-5|TRBV28|NA
TGTGCCAGCAGACCCGGGGGGGAGTGGGAGACCCAGTACTTC
CASRPGGEWETQYF
>TRBD1|TRBJ1-5|TRBV5-4|NA
TGTGCCAGCAGCTCACAGGGGATTGAACAGCCCCAGCATTTT
CASSSQGIEQPQHF
>NA|TRBJ2-7|TRBV19|NA
TGTGCCAGTAGTCCAGGGGACAACCGGCCCTACGAGCAGTACTTC
CASSPGDNRPYEQYF
>NA|TRBJ2-3|TRBV11-2|NA
TGTGCCAGCAGCTTCCGGGGGCTGGGGGTGACGCAGTATTTT
CASSFRGLGVTQYF
>TRBD2|TRBJ2-3|TRBV9|NA
TGTGCCAGCAGCGTAAGCGGGGGGAATTCCGCAGATACGCAGTATTTT
CASSVSGGNSADTQYF
>NA|TRBJ2-1|TRBV7-2|NA
TGTGCCAGCAGCAGGACAGCAACCTACAATGAGCAGTTCTTC
CASSRTATYNEQFF
>TRBD2|TRBJ2-1|TRBV10-2|NA
TGCGCCAGCTCCGGACTAGCGGGGGCACGTGAGCAGTTCTTC
CASSGLAGAREQFF
>NA|TRBJ1-6|TRBV2|many
TGTGCCAGCAAAATCAGGGCAACTTTTAATTCACCCCTCCACTTT
CASKIRATFNSPLHF
>NA|TRBJ2-7|TRBV12-3/TRBV12-4|NA
TGTGCCCGACTGGCATACGAGCAGTACTTC
CARLAYEQYF
>TRBD1|TRBJ2-5|TRBV7-9|once
TGTGCCAGCAGCTTAGGTGACAGGGGGGAGACCCAGTACTTC
CASSLGDRGETQYF
>TRBD1|TRBJ2-2|TRBV24-1|NA
TGTGCCACCAGTGACCCGACAGGGAGTACGAACACCGGGGAGCTGTTTTTT
CATSDPTGSTNTGELFF
>TRBD1|TRBJ1-1|TRBV19|NA
TGTGCCAGTAGTATAGACAGGACAGGGATTAGGACTGAAGCTTTCTTT
CASSIDRTGIRTEAFF
>NA|TRBJ1-3|TRBV9|once
TGTGCCAGCAGTGGCCTTACAGGGCCGGACACCATATATTTT
CASSGLTGPDTIYF
>NA|TRBJ2-6|TRBV24-1|NA
TGTGCCACCAGTGATCCCCGTACTGGGGCCAACGTCCTGACTTTC
CATSDPRTGANVLTF
>TRBD2|TRBJ2-3|TRBV24-1|NA
TGTGCCACCAGAGGATTTAGCGGGGGGGCGACAGATACGCAGTATTTT
CATRGFSGGATDTQYF
>NA|TRBJ1-4|TRBV9|NA
TGTGCCAGCAGCGTAGACAGTGGTGAAAAACTGTTTTTT
CASSVDSGEKLFF
>NA|TRBJ1-2|TRBV9|NA
TGTGCCAGCAGCGTAGCAGGGATGAACTATGGCTACACCTTC
CASSVAGMNYGYTF
>TRBD1|TRBJ2-6|TRBV7-9|NA
TGTGCCAGCAGCTCGACAGGGGCAACTGGGGCCAACGTCCTGACTTTC
CASSSTGATGANVLTF
>NA|TRBJ1-6|TRBV6-5|NA
TGTGCCAGCAGCCCACGGTCGGGGGTTAATTCACCCCTCCACTTT
CASSPRSGVNSPLHF
>NA|TRBJ1-2|TRBV18|NA
TGTGCCAGCTCATCTGGACAGAACTATGGCTACACCTTC
CASSSGQNYGYTF
>NA|TRBJ1-4|TRBV28|NA
TGTGCCAGCAGTTTCGGACGGAGCTTCAATGAAAAACTGTTTTTT
CASSFGRSFNEKLFF
>TRBD1|TRBJ1-3|TRBV5-1|NA
TGCGCCAGCAGCTTGGCTACGGGACAGCACGTCACCATATATTTT
CASSLATGQHVTIYF
>NA|TRBJ2-1|TRBV14|NA
TGTGCCAGCAGCCAAGATCGGGACGTCAATGAGCAGTTCTTC
CASSQDRDVNEQFF
>NA|TRBJ2-7|TRBV20-1|NA
TGCAGTGCCTGGCTCGGGAACGAGCAGTACTTC
CSAWLGNEQYF
>TRBD2|TRBJ2-3|TRBV20-1|NA
TGCAGTGCTAGTCGTAGCGGGGACAACACAGATACGCAGTATTTT
CSASRSGDNTDTQYF
>TRBD1|TRBJ1-4|TRBV27|NA
TGTGCCAGCAGTTTGGGACAGGGGGTCGAAAAACTGTTTTTT
CASSLGQGVEKLFF
>NA|TRBJ2-3|TRBV29-1|NA
TGCAGCGTAGTGACCCGAGACAGCTACTACACAGATACGCAGTATTTT
CSVVTRDSYYTDTQYF
>NA|TRBJ1-5|TRBV6-2/TRBV6-3|NA
TGTGCCAGCAGTTTTCAGAGCAATCAGCCCCAGCATTTT
CASSFQSNQPQHF
>TRBD2|TRBJ2-5|TRBV5-5|NA
TGTGCCAGCAGCTTGTTGCGGGGGGGCTCTCAAGAGACCCAGTACTTC
CASSLLRGGSQETQYF
>NA|TRBJ1-5|TRBV5-6|NA
TGTGCCAGCAGCTCGGGATCCGGGTCCTATCAGCCCCAGCATTTT
CASSSGSGSYQPQHF
>NA|TRBJ1-2|TRBV7-8|NA
TGTGCCAGCAGCCTTCAGGCGACCCCCTTCACATCAGACTATGGCTACACCTTC
CASSLQATPFTSDYGYTF
>NA|TRBJ2-7|TRBV7-2|NA
TGTGCCAGCAGTTACCGGGACGGCTACGAGCAGTACTTC
CASSYRDGYEQYF
>NA|TRBJ1-1|TRBV3-1/TRBV3-2|NA
TGTGCCAGCAGCCAAGATAGCAGGGCGAACACTGAAGCTTTCTTT
CASSQDSRANTEAFF
>NA|TRBJ2-7|TRBV5-1|few
TGCGCCAGCAGCCTACCCGAGTCTGCCTGGGAGCAGTACTTC
CASSLPESAWEQYF
>TRBD2|TRBJ2-3|TRBV3-1/TRBV3-2|NA
TGTGCCACCACTACGAAGGGAGCGGGGCCCCTTAGCACAGATACGCAGTATTTT
CATTTKGAGPLSTDTQYF
>TRBD1|TRBJ2-2|TRBV7-3|NA
TGTGCCAGCAGCCCGATGGACAGGGGGGGCACCGGGGAGCTGTTTTTT
CASSPMDRGGTGELFF
>NA|TRBJ2-1|TRBV7-8|few
TGTGCCAGCAGCTCCGAGACGATCCACAATGAGCAGTTCTTC
CASSSETIHNEQFF
>NA|TRBJ1-2|TRBV7-2|NA
TGTGCCAGCAGCTTAGCCCCACAGGGTAACTATGGCTACACCTTC
CASSLAPQGNYGYTF
>NA|TRBJ1-4|TRBV30|NA
TGTGCCTGGAGGAGCCAGGGAATGGCAGGAAAACTGTTTTTT
CAWRSQGMAGKLFF